Listed here are 4 T cell receptor beta chains from one sample, sequenced in a study of blood T cell repertoires in COVID-19. Produced via immunoSEQ multiplex PCR; TCRdb's table is partial and in-frame only. The sample carries more than 100,000 clones, more than 75% recorded once. Sequences were obtained from peripheral blood. The receptors originated from a human donor in a cohort sampled during active COVID-19.

The gene calls are TRBV4-2 and TRBJ1-2; 7 nucleotides line up with TRBD1. This CDR3 region has 13 residues. In germline, CDR1 is LGHNA, CDR2 YNFKEQ. V shed 1 base, J shed 6 bases, and the junction held 2 bases outside the gene matches. The CDR3 sequence is CASSQGQGDGYTF. The CDR3 nucleotides are TGTGCCAGCAGCCAAGGACAGGGCGATGGCTACACCTTC.

Note on this clone: At one end the junction does not follow the germline gene, possibly because of a read error. This chain joins TRBV6-4 and TRBJ2-3; a weak D match, TRBD1 (6 bases). The CDR3 totals 15 residues. Germline loops: CDR1 MRHNA, CDR2 SNTAGT. As DNA, the CDR3 is TGTGCCAGCAGTTCACAGGGATCCGGCACGGATACGCAGTATTTT. Its translation: CASSSQGSGTDTQYF.

The V and J genes are TRBV10-3 and TRBJ2-3; the D gene is possibly TRBD1 (5 bases). Germline CDR1 and CDR2: ENHRY and SYGVKD. Trimming removed 7 bases at V and 2 bases at J, with 7 bases between. The CDR3 length is 12 residues. In DNA, the CDR3 is TGTGCCATCAAAGGGGACACAGATACGCAGTATTTT. Protein product: CAIKGDTDTQYF.

The chain combines TRBV24-1 with TRBJ2-6; 7 positions agree with TRBD1. This CDR3 has 16 residues. The germline CDR1 and CDR2 sequences are KGHDR and SFDVKD. Trimming took 5 bases from V and 3 from J; bases not matched to a gene: 6. CDR3 sequence (DNA): TGTGCCACCAGTGTTTCAGGGGGAAGTGGGGCCAACGTCCTGACTTTC. Encoded protein: CATSVSGGSGANVLTF.